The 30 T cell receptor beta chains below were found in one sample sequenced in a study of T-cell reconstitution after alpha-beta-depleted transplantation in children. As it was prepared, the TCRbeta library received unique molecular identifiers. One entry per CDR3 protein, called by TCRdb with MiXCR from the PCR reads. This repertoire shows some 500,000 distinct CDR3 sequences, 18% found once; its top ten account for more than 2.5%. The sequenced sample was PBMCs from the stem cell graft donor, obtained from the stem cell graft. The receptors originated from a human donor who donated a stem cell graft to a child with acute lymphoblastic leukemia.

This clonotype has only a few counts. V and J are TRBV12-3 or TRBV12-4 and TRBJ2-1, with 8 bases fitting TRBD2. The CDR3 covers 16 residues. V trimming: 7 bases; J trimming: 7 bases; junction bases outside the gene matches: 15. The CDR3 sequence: CASKGSGKTFRNEQFF. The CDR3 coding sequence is TGTGCCAGCAAGGGTAGCGGGAAAACATTTAGGAATGAGCAGTTCTTC.

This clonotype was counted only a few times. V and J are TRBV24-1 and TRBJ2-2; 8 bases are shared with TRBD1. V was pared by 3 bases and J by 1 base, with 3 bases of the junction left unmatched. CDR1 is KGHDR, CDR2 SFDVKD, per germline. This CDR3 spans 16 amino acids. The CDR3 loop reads CATSDPGQGNTGELFF. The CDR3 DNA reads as TGTGCCACCAGTGATCCAGGACAGGGGAACACCGGGGAGCTGTTTTTT.

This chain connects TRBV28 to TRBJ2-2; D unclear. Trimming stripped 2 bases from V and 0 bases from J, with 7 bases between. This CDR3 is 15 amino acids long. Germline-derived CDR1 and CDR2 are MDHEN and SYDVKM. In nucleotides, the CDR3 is TGTGCCAGCAGTTTACTATCCGCGAACACCGGGGAGCTGTTTTTT. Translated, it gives CASSLLSANTGELFF.

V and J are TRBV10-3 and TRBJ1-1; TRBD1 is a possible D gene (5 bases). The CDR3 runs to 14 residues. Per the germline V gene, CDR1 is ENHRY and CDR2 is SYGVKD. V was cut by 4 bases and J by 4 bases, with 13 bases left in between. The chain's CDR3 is CAISVRWGGTEAFF. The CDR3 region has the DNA TGTGCCATCAGTGTCCGCTGGGGGGGCACTGAAGCTTTCTTT.

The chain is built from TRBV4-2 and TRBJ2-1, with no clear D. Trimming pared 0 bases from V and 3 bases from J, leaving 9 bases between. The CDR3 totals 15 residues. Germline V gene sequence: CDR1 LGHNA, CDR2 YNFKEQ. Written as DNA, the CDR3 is TGTGCCAGCAGCCAAGAAGGCGGTTACTACAATGAGCAGTTCTTC. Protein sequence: CASSQEGGYYNEQFF.

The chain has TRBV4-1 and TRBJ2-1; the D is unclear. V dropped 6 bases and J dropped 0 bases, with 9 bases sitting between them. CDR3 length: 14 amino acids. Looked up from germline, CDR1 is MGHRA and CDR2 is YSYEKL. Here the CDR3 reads CASRAEASYNEQFF. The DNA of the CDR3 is TGCGCCAGCAGGGCGGAAGCCTCCTACAATGAGCAGTTCTTC.

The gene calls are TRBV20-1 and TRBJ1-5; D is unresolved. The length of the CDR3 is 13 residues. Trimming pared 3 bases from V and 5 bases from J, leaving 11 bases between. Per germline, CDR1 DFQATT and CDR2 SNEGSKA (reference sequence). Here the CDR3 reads CSASSYEHQPQHF. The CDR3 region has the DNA TGCAGTGCTAGTTCATACGAGCATCAGCCCCAGCATTTT.

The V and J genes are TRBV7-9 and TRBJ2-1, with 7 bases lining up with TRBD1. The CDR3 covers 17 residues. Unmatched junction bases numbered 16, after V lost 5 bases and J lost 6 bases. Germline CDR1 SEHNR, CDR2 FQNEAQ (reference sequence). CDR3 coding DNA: TGTGCCAGCAGCCCGCCGACAGGGTCTTTAGGGTTCAATGAGCAGTTCTTC. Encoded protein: CASSPPTGSLGFNEQFF. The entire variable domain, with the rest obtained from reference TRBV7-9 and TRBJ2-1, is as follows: DTGVSQNPRHKITKRGQNVTFRCDPISEHNRLYWYRQTLGQGPEFLTYFQNEAQLEKSRLLSDRFSAERPKGSFSTLEIQRTEQGDSAMYLCASSPPTGSLGFNEQFFGPGTRLTVL.

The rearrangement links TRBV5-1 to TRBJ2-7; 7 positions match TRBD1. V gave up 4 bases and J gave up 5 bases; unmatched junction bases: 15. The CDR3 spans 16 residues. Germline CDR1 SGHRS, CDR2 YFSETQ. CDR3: CASSPHPGQSSDEQYF. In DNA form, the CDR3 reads TGCGCCAGCAGCCCGCATCCGGGACAGTCGTCCGACGAGCAGTACTTC.

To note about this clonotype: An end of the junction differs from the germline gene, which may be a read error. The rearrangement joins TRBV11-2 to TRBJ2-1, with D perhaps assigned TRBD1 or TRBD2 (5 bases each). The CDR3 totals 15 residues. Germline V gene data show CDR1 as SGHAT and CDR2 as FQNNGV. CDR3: CASSLSGTPYTEQFF. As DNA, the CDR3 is TGTGCCAGCAGCTTAAGTGGGACCCCCTACACTGAGCAGTTCTTC.

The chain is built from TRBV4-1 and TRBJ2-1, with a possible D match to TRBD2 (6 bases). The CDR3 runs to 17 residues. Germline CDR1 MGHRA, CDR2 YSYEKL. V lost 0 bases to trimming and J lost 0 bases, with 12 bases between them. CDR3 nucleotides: TGCGCCAGCAGCCAAGAGCTACTCGGGAGCTCCTACAATGAGCAGTTCTTC. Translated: CASSQELLGSSYNEQFF.

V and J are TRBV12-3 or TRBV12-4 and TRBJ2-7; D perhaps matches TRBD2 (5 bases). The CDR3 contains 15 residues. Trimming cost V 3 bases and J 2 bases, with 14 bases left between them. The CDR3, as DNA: TGTGCCAGCAGTTTCGGTGCGGGCTTACCCTACGAGCAGTACTTC. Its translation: CASSFGAGLPYEQYF.

The CDR3 here is CSVLQGNQETQYF. The CDR3 coding sequence is TGCAGCGTCCTACAGGGTAACCAAGAGACCCAGTACTTC. The chain has TRBV29-1 and TRBJ2-5, with TRBD1 as a possible D gene (6 bases). Looked up from germline, CDR1 is SQVTM and CDR2 is ANQGSEA. The V end was cut by 6 bases, the J end by 0 bases, with 11 bases between. The CDR3 is 13 amino acids.

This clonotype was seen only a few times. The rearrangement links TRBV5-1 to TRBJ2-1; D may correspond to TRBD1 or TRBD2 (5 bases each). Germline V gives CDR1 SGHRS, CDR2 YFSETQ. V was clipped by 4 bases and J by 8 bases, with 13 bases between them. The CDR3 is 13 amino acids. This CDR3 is CASSPGPTDEQFF. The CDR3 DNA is TGCGCCAGCAGCCCGGGACCGACGGATGAGCAGTTCTTC.

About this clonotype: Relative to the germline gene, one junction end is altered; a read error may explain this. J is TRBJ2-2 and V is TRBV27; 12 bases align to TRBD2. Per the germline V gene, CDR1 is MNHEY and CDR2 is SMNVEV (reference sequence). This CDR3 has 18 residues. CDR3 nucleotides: TGTGCCAGCAGTCTATCCGGGACTAGCGGGCGGATAACCGGGGAGCTGTTTTTT. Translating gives CASSLSGTSGRITGELFF.

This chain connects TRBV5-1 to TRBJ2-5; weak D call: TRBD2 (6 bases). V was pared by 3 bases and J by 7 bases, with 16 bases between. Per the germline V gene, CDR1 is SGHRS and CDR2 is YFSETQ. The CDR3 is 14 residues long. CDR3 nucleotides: TGCGCCAGCAGCTCCGGGGGAGAGATAGGGACCCAGTACTTC. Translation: CASSSGGEIGTQYF.

CDR3 sequence (DNA): TGCAGTGTTAGCAGGGGTGACACTGAAGCTTTCTTT. It translates to CSVSRGDTEAFF. The chain carries TRBV20-1 and TRBJ1-1; D may be TRBD1 (6 bases). The CDR3 sequence is 12 residues long. From germline, CDR1 is DFQATT and CDR2 SNEGSKA (reference sequence). Deletions cut 7 bases from V and 3 bases from J, with 12 bases between.

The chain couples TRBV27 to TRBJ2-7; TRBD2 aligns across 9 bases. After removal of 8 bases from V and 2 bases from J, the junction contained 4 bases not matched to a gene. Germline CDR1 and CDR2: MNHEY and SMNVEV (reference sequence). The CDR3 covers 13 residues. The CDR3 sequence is CASALAGAYEQYF. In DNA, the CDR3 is TGTGCCAGCGCTTTAGCGGGGGCCTACGAGCAGTACTTC.

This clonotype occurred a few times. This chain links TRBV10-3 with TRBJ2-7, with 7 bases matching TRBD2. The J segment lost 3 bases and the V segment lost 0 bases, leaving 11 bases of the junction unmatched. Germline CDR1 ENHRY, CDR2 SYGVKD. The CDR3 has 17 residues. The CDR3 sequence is CAISESGSSGPFYEQYF. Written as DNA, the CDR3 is TGTGCCATCAGTGAGTCGGGAAGTAGCGGGCCCTTCTACGAGCAGTACTTC.

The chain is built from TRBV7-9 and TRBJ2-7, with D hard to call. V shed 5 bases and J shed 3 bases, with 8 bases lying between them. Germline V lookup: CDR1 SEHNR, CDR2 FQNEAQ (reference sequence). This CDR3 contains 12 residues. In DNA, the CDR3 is TGTGCCAGCAGCATTACTGGCTACGAGCAGTACTTC. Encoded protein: CASSITGYEQYF.

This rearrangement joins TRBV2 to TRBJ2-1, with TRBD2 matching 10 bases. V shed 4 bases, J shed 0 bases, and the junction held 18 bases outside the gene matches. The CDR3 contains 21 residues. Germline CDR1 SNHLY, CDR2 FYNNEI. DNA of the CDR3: TGTGCCAGCAGTGGTGGACTGACTAGCGGGCGGTATTTCGCCTCCTACAATGAGCAGTTCTTC. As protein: CASSGGLTSGRYFASYNEQFF.

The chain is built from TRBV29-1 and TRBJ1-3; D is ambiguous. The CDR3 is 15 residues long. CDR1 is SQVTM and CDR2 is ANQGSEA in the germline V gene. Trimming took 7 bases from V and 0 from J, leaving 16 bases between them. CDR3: CSGPGGCYSGNTIYF. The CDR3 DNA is TGCAGCGGGCCCGGCGGATGCTACTCTGGAAACACCATATATTTT.

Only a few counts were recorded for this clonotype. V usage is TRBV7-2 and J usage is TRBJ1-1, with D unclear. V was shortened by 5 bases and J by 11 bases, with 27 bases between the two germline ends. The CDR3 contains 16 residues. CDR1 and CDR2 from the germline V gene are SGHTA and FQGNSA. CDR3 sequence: CASSDSYGEPMNRAFF. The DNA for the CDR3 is TGTGCCAGCAGCGATAGCTACGGGGAGCCCATGAACCGGGCTTTCTTT.

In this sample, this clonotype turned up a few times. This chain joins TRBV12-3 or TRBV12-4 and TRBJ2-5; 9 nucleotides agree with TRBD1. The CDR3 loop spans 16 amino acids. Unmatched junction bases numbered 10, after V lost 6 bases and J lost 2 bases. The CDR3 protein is CASSQGQGTAQETQYF. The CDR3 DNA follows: TGTGCCAGCAGCCAAGGACAGGGGACGGCTCAAGAGACCCAGTACTTC.

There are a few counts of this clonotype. The CDR3 DNA is TGTGCCAGCAGCTTTGGACTAGCTTGGCAGAATGAGCAGTTCTTC. The encoded protein is CASSFGLAWQNEQFF. The V gene is TRBV7-3, the J gene TRBJ2-1; 8 nucleotides line up with TRBD2. The CDR3 loop spans 15 amino acids. V trimming: 3 bases; J trimming: 7 bases; junction bases outside the gene matches: 8. CDR1 and CDR2 (germline): SGHTA, FQGTGA.

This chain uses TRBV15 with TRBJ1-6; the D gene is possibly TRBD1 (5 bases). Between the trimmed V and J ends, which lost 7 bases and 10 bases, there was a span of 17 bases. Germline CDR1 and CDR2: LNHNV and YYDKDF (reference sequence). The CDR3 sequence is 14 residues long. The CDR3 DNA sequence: TGTGCCACCACCCTCAGAGAGGAGGGGTCACCCCTCCACTTT. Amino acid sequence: CATTLREEGSPLHF.

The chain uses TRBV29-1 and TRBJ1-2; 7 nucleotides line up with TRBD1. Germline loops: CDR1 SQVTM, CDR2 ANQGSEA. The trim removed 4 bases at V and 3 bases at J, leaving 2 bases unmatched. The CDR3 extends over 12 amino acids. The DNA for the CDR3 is TGCAGCGTTGTTGGGACAGACTATGGCTACACCTTC. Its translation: CSVVGTDYGYTF.

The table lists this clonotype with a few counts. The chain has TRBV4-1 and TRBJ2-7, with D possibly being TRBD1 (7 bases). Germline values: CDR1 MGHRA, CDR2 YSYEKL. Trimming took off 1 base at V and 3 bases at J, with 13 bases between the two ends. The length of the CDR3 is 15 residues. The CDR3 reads CASSQVAGQSYEQYF. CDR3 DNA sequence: TGCGCCAGCAGCCAAGTGGCGGGACAGAGCTACGAGCAGTACTTC.

CDR3 loop: CASSIPFVGEEQFF. The CDR3, as DNA: TGTGCCAGTAGTATCCCATTCGTTGGGGAGGAGCAGTTCTTC. This chain links TRBV19 with TRBJ2-1; TRBD2 might be the D (5 bases). Trimming cost V 3 bases and J 10 bases, with 16 bases left between them. Per germline, CDR1 LNHDA and CDR2 SQIVND (reference sequence). CDR3 length: 14 amino acids.

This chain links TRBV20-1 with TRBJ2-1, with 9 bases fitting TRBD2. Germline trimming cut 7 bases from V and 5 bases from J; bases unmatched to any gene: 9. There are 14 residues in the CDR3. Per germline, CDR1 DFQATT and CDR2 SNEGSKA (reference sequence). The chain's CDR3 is CSESTSGPNNEQFF. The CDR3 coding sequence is TGCAGTGAATCGACTAGCGGACCGAACAATGAGCAGTTCTTC.